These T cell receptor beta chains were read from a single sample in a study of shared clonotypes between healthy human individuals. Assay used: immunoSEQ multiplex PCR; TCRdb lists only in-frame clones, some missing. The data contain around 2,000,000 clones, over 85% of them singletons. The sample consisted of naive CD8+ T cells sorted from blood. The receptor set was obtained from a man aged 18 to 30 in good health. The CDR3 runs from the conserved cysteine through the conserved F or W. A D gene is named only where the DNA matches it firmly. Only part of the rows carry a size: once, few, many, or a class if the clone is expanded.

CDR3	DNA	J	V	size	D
CASIGQRNSYEQYF	TGTGCCAGCATCGGACAGCGGAACTCCTACGAGCAGTACTTC	TRBJ2-7	TRBV6-1	NA	NA
CASSLIGGDTEAFF	TGTGCCAGCAGCTTAATTGGGGGTGACACTGAAGCTTTCTTT	TRBJ1-1	TRBV7-9	NA	NA
CSVDGQGYEQYF	TGCAGCGTTGACGGACAGGGTTACGAGCAGTACTTC	TRBJ2-7	TRBV29-1	NA	TRBD1
CASSRGPGAGANVLTF	TGCGCCAGCAGCCGCGGGCCGGGGGCTGGGGCCAACGTCCTGACTTTC	TRBJ2-6	TRBV4-1	NA	NA
CASSESGGSALGEVTDTQYF	TGCGCCAGCAGTGAGTCGGGGGGAAGTGCGCTGGGTGAGGTGACAGATACGCAGTATTTT	TRBJ2-3	TRBV10-1	NA	NA
CASSLERQGDYTF	TGTGCCAGCAGCTTAGAGAGGCAGGGCGACTACACCTTC	TRBJ1-2	TRBV7-9	few	NA
CASSLAPTPASGELFF	TGCGCCAGCAGCCTCGCACCCACCCCCGCTTCCGGGGAGCTGTTTTTT	TRBJ2-2	TRBV4-1	NA	NA
CASSQDPGGAYEQYF	TGTGCCAGCAGCCAAGATCCCGGCGGGGCCTACGAGCAGTACTTC	TRBJ2-7	TRBV4-2	NA	NA
CAWRDRGLKGNTIYF	TGTGCCTGGAGAGACAGGGGGCTGAAAGGAAACACCATATATTTT	TRBJ1-3	TRBV30	NA	TRBD1
CASSIVPPSYNEQFF	TGTGCCAGTAGTATAGTTCCACCTTCCTACAATGAGCAGTTCTTC	TRBJ2-1	TRBV19	NA	NA
CASRDVRQADNEQFF	TGCGCCAGCAGAGACGTTCGACAGGCGGACAATGAGCAGTTCTTC	TRBJ2-1	TRBV5-1	NA	NA
CASRNLGGGWDTQYF	TGTGCCAGTAGAAACCTAGGCGGGGGCTGGGATACGCAGTATTTT	TRBJ2-3	TRBV27	once	NA
CASSPPLAGAGTQYF	TGTGCCAGCAGCCCTCCACTAGCGGGGGCAGGAACGCAGTATTTT	TRBJ2-3	TRBV5-6	NA	TRBD2
CASSSDREGFSEQYF	TGTGCCAGCAGCTCCGACAGGGAGGGGTTTTCCGAGCAGTACTTC	TRBJ2-7	TRBV5-6	NA	NA
CASSSPPGGGTGELFF	TGTGCCAGCAGTTCCCCCCCGGGTGGGGGTACCGGGGAGCTGTTTTTT	TRBJ2-2	TRBV6-5	NA	NA
CASSAGGQETQYF	TGCGCCAGCAGCGCCGGCGGTCAAGAGACCCAGTACTTC	TRBJ2-5	TRBV4-1	NA	NA
CASSPYNHEQFF	TGTGCCAGCAGTCCCTATAACCATGAGCAGTTCTTC	TRBJ2-1	TRBV6-6	NA	NA